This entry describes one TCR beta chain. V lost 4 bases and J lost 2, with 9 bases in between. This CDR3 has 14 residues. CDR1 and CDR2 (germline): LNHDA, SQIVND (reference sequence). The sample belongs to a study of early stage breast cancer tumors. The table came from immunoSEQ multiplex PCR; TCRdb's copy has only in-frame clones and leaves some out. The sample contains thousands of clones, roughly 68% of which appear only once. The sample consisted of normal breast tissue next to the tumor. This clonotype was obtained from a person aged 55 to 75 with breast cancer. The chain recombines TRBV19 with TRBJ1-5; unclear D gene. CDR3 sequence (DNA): TGTGCCAGTAGTAGTCAAGCTGGCAATCAGCCCCAGCATTTT. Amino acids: CASSSQAGNQPQHF.